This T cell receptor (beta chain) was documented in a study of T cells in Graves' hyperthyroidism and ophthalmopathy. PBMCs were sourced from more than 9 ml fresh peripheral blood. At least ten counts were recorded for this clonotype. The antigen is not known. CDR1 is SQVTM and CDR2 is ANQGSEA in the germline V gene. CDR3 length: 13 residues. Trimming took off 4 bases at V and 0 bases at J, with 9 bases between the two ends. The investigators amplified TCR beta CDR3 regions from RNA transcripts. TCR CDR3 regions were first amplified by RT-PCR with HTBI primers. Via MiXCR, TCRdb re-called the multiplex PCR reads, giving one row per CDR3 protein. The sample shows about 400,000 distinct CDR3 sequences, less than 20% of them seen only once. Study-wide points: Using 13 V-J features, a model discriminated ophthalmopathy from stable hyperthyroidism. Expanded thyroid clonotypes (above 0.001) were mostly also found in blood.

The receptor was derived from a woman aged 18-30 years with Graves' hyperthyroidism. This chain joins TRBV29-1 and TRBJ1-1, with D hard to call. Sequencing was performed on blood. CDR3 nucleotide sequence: TGCAGCGTTGCTACAGTGCTGAACACTGAAGCTTTCTTT. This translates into CSVATVLNTEAFF.